The count of the clone carrying this T cell receptor (beta chain) is one. CDR1 is LNHDA, CDR2 SQIVND, per germline (reference sequence). Trimming took off 1 base at V and 2 bases at J, with 5 bases between the two ends. This CDR3 is built from 13 residues. Assay used: immunoSEQ multiplex PCR; TCRdb lists only in-frame clones, some missing. The sample contains 130,000 to 150,000 clones, more than 75% of which appear only once. This entry comes from a study of T cell responses to AZD1222 COVID-19 vaccine. The source material was peripheral blood, sampled 28 days after the second AZD1222 dose. This clonotype originated in an adult who received the AZD1222 COVID-19 vaccine. The chain has TRBV19 and TRBJ1-2; D gene ambiguous. CDR3 nucleotide sequence: TGTGCCAGTAGTATAGTGGGAAACTATGGCTACACCTTC. It translates to CASSIVGNYGYTF.